This T cell receptor beta chain was profiled in a study of T-cell memory formation after mild COVID-19. In its sample, this clonotype was seen a few times. Antigen specificity is unknown. Germline V gene sequence: CDR1 SGHAT, CDR2 FQNNGV. The V and J ends lost 0 bases and 3 bases respectively, with 18 bases between them. The CDR3 totals 18 residues. Regarding the study as a whole: There were some responding clones in pre-infection memory, which suggested that cross-reactive memory had joined. Among CD4+ contracting clones, most were CM and EM, and CD8+ ones EMRA.

TCRdb ran MiXCR on the 5' RACE reads and lists one entry per CDR3 protein. The profile shows roughly 500,000 distinct CDR3 sequences, roughly 22% of them singletons. This receptor was identified in an adult woman who had mild COVID-19 (a few samples of this study predate the infection). Cell type and time point are not known. The sample comprised PBMCs or a T cell subset sorted from them (not recorded which). This chain uses TRBV11-2 with TRBJ2-1, with TRBD2 as a possible D gene (5 bases). The CDR3 sequence: CASSLDSYDGERYNEQFF. The CDR3 DNA reads TGTGCCAGCAGCTTAGATTCCTACGACGGGGAGCGCTACAATGAGCAGTTCTTC.